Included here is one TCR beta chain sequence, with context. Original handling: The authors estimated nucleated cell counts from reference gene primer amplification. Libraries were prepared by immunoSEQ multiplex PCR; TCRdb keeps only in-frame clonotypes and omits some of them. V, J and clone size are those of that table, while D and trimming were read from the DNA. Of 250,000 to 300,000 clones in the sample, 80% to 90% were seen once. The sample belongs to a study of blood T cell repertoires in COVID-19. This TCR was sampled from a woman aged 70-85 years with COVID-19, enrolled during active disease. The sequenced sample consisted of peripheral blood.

The CDR3 DNA reads TGTGCCAGCAGTGAGCTAGCGGGGGGGCAGGAGACCCAGTACTTC. This codes for CASSELAGGQETQYF. V usage is TRBV6-4 and J usage is TRBJ2-5, with TRBD2 matching 12 bases. With 3 bases clipped from V and 5 bases from J, the junction kept 4 bases outside the gene matches. The V gene's germline CDR1 is MRHNA and CDR2 SNTAGT. The CDR3 consists of 15 residues.